This TCR beta chain is from a study of cytomegalovirus exposure and HLA in healthy donors. 60 Vbeta and 13 Jbeta primers were used in PCR. The assay was immunoSEQ multiplex PCR, and TCRdb's table has in-frame clones only and misses some. The table records 55,000 to 80,000 clones, around 78% of them present only once. This CDR3 contains 13 residues. With 1 base removed from V and 2 bases from J, the gap between germline ends came to 5 bases. The germline CDR1 and CDR2 sequences are SGHVS and FQNEAQ. While unrecorded immune exposures were likely, the donors were nominally healthy when sampled. The table lists this clone with a count of one. What it binds is unknown. Overall study findings and caveats: The sole available immune exposure information was CMV serostatus. Through in vitro validation, three CMV-associated chains were shown to be specific for CMV antigens.

The sequenced sample was PBMCs. The V gene is TRBV7-8, the J gene TRBJ1-2; the D is unclear. The sequence came from a man aged 35-49 years in good health and CMV-seronegative. The CDR3 region has the DNA TGTGCCAGCAGCTTAGGGCGGAACTATGGCTACACCTTC. Protein product: CASSLGRNYGYTF.